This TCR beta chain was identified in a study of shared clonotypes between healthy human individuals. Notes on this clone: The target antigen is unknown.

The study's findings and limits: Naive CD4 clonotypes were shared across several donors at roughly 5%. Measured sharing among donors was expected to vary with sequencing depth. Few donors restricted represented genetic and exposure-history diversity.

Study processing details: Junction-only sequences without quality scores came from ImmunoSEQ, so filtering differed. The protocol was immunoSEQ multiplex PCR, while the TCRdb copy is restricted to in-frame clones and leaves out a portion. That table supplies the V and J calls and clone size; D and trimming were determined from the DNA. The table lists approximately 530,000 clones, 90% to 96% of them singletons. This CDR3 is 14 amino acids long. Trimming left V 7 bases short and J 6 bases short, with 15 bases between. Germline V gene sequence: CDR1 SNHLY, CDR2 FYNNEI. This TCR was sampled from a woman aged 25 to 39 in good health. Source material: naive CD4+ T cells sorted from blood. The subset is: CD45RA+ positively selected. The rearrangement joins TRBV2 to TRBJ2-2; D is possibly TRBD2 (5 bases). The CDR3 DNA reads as TGTGCCAGCAACGGGCCGGAGAGGGCCGGGGAGCTGTTTTTT. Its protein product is CASNGPERAGELFF.